The 25 T cell receptor beta chains given below trace back to one sample, sequenced in a study of T cell responses to AZD1222 COVID-19 vaccine (dated by TCRdb to the early 2020s). Interpreted using the paper, the time point label stands for: about 28 days (+/-7) after the second vaccine dose. The library was obtained by the immunoSEQ multiplex PCR assay. In TCRdb, the immuneACCESS table is reduced to in-frame sequences with V and J assigned. These tables do not hold every clone; where another copy was compared, an unresolved V gene accounts for under half, and the others remain unexplained. This sample gives 170,000 or so clones in total; almost 90% of them show up just once. Approximately 10% of the sample is in the top ten clones. The input for sequencing was peripheral blood, taken 28 days after the second AZD1222 dose. The receptors were gathered from an adult who received the AZD1222 COVID-19 vaccine.

The chain couples TRBV3-1 (or the pseudogene TRBV3-2) to TRBJ2-1, with 7 bases lining up with TRBD2. This CDR3 comprises 19 residues. The germline CDR1 and CDR2 sequences are LGHDT and YNNKEL (reference sequence). Trimming removed 1 base from V and 8 bases from J; junction bases left unmatched: 20. The CDR3 spells CASSQVELASQVNLHEQFF. Written as DNA, the CDR3 is TGTGCCAGCAGCCAAGTGGAACTAGCGAGCCAGGTGAATCTCCATGAGCAGTTCTTC.

This clone appeared once. The chain has TRBV25-1 and TRBJ2-7; D may be TRBD1 (6 bases). The V end was cut by 7 bases, the J end by 0 bases, with 10 bases between. The CDR3 consists of 13 residues. Germline CDR1 reads MGHDK; CDR2 reads SYGVNS. The CDR3 DNA sequence: TGTGCCAGCACCATGGACAGCTCCTACGAGCAGTACTTC. This encodes CASTMDSSYEQYF.

CDR3 residues: CATSFPTSGASTDTQYF. Written as DNA, the CDR3 is TGTGCCACCAGCTTCCCGACTAGCGGTGCTAGCACAGATACGCAGTATTTT. The J gene is TRBJ2-3, the V gene TRBV15; 9 bases align to TRBD2. The CDR3 covers 17 residues. Looked up from germline, CDR1 is LNHNV and CDR2 is YYDKDF (reference sequence). V was clipped by 5 bases and J by 0 bases; unmatched bases: 9.

In its sample, this clone was seen once. The CDR3 nucleotides are TGTGCCATCAGTGGGGGGACAGGGACCTACGAGCAGTACTTC. Translation gives CAISGGTGTYEQYF. The chain is built from TRBV10-3 and TRBJ2-7, with 9 nucleotides matching TRBD1. The CDR3 is made up of 14 amino acids. The J segment lost 2 bases and the V segment lost 4 bases, leaving 3 bases of the junction unmatched. Germline V lookup: CDR1 ENHRY, CDR2 SYGVKD.

V gene TRBV2 combines with J gene TRBJ2-1, with a weak D call TRBD1 (6 bases). V lost 8 bases and J 8 bases, leaving 19 bases between the germline ends. CDR3 length: 14 amino acids. CDR1 and CDR2 from the germline V gene are SNHLY and FYNNEI. The CDR3 loop reads CASGNAGVYHEQFF. CDR3 DNA: TGTGCCAGCGGAAATGCAGGGGTCTATCATGAGCAGTTCTTC.

Here the CDR3 DNA reads TGTGCCAGCAGTGAAGAGTCTGGATGGGAGAGGGGCTACACCTTC. Translation: CASSEESGWERGYTF. J is TRBJ1-2 and V is TRBV6-1, with unresolved D. This CDR3 contains 15 residues. Trimming stripped 1 base from V and 8 bases from J, with 17 bases between. The germline gives CDR1 MNHNS, CDR2 SASEGT.

The J gene is TRBJ2-2, the V gene TRBV11-2; 7 bases line up with TRBD1. The CDR3 covers 15 residues. The V segment lost 3 bases and the J segment 6 bases; nucleotides outside the gene matches: 7. The V gene's germline CDR1 is SGHAT and CDR2 FQNNGV. CDR3 nucleotide sequence: TGTGCCAGCAGCTTCGACAGGGTAGTCGCCGGGGAGCTGTTTTTT. It yields the protein CASSFDRVVAGELFF.

This clone has just one count. The J gene is TRBJ1-6, the V gene TRBV25-1; D possibly corresponds to TRBD1 (5 bases). The V end lost 7 bases, the J end lost 4 bases, and 17 bases lay between the germline ends. This CDR3 has 16 amino acids. The germline gives CDR1 MGHDK, CDR2 SYGVNS. This CDR3 reads CASIGGVGGYNSPLHF. In DNA form, the CDR3 reads TGTGCCAGCATAGGTGGGGTTGGGGGATATAATTCACCCCTCCACTTT.

V is TRBV5-6 and J is TRBJ2-1; D is perhaps TRBD2 (6 bases). Germline V lookup: CDR1 SGHDT, CDR2 YYEEEE. There are 15 residues in the CDR3. Trimming removed 4 bases from V and 7 bases from J, with 18 bases in between. CDR3 in DNA: TGTGCCAGCAGCCTGTGGGACTTCCACGGAAATGAGCAGTTCTTC. It yields the protein CASSLWDFHGNEQFF.

The J gene is TRBJ1-2, the V gene TRBV24-1, with D possibly being TRBD1 (6 bases). The CDR3 totals 14 residues. CDR1 and CDR2 from the germline V gene are KGHDR and SFDVKD. Between the trimmed V and J ends, which lost 2 bases and 6 bases, there was a span of 12 bases. The CDR3 region is CATSDSRGSHGYTF. The CDR3 DNA sequence: TGTGCCACCAGTGATTCCAGGGGATCCCATGGCTACACCTTC.

V gene TRBV25-1 combines with J gene TRBJ1-5, with no clear D. V dropped 7 bases and J dropped 7 bases, with 14 bases sitting between them. Per germline, CDR1 MGHDK and CDR2 SYGVNS. The CDR3 has 13 residues. The CDR3: CASIAPRKQPQHF. The DNA for the CDR3 is TGTGCCAGCATCGCCCCGAGGAAGCAGCCCCAGCATTTT. Filled out from reference TRBV25-1 and TRBJ1-5, the complete variable domain reads EADIYQTPRYLVIGTGKKITLECSQTMGHDKMYWYQQDPGMELHLIHYSYGVNSTEKGDLSSESTVSRIRTEHFPLTLESARPSHTSQYLCASIAPRKQPQHFGDGTRLSIL.

V and J are TRBV6-1 and TRBJ1-4; D gene uncertain. This CDR3 has 19 residues. With 1 base removed from V and 0 bases from J, the gap between germline ends came to 18 bases. Germline V CDR1 and CDR2: MNHNS, SASEGT. The CDR3 spells CASSEVVGSTDATNEKLFF. The DNA for the CDR3 is TGTGCCAGCAGTGAAGTCGTAGGGTCGACTGATGCAACTAATGAAAAACTGTTTTTT.

This sequence joins TRBV27 and TRBJ1-6, with TRBD1 identical over 10 bases. The J segment lost 7 bases and the V segment lost 4 bases, leaving 1 base of the junction unmatched. The CDR3 runs 14 residues. The germline CDR1 and CDR2 sequences are MNHEY and SMNVEV (reference sequence). The CDR3 sequence: CASSWDRGNSPLHF. Here the CDR3 DNA reads TGTGCCAGCAGTTGGGACAGGGGCAATTCACCCCTCCACTTT.

This rearrangement joins TRBV3-1 (or the pseudogene TRBV3-2) to TRBJ2-3; 8 bases fit TRBD2. The germline CDR1 and CDR2 sequences are LGHDT and YNNKEL (reference sequence). The length of the CDR3 is 15 residues. Trimming at V came to 3 bases and at J to 0 bases, leaving 2 bases not matched to a gene. The CDR3 bases are TGTGCCAGCAGCCATTTAGCGGGGAGCACAGATACGCAGTATTTT. Residues: CASSHLAGSTDTQYF.

This clone has just one count. The rearrangement links TRBV18 to TRBJ2-3, with D possibly TRBD1 on 5 matching bases. The germline V gene encodes CDR1 KGHSH and CDR2 LQKENI. This CDR3 spans 15 amino acids. Trimming shortened V by 5 bases and J by 6 bases, and 18 bases separated the two germline ends. As DNA, the CDR3 is TGTGCCAGCTCAGCTAACAGGAATCTGTGGGATACGCAGTATTTT. Translation: CASSANRNLWDTQYF.

The gene calls are TRBV7-9 and TRBJ2-5; TRBD1 aligns across 10 bases. Trimming cost V 5 bases and J 6 bases; bases outside gene matches: 9. The CDR3 length is 15 residues. CDR1 SEHNR and CDR2 FQNEAQ come from the germline V gene (reference sequence). CDR3 loop: CASSPSTGGVQTQYF. In DNA form, the CDR3 reads TGTGCCAGCAGCCCATCGACAGGGGGCGTGCAGACCCAGTACTTC.

This clone was counted a few times. The chain combines TRBV6-6 with TRBJ1-2; the D gene is possibly TRBD1 (5 bases). Germline V CDR1 and CDR2: MNHNY, SVGAGI (reference sequence). This CDR3 is built from 15 residues. V was trimmed by 4 bases and J by 8 bases, leaving 20 bases between them. Written as DNA, the CDR3 is TGTGCCAGCAGTTCCCGAGGGAGGGTGGGGGGAGGCTACACCTTC. Translation gives CASSSRGRVGGGYTF.

The J gene is TRBJ2-6, the V gene TRBV6-5, with D perhaps matching TRBD2 (5 bases). Germline assignment: CDR1 MNHEY and CDR2 SVGAGI. The CDR3 is 15 amino acids. Trimming shortened V by 6 bases and J by 4 bases, and 13 bases separated the two germline ends. The CDR3 region is CASSNGVDGANVLTF. Here the CDR3 DNA reads TGTGCCAGCAGCAACGGGGTTGACGGGGCCAACGTCCTGACTTTC.

The V and J genes are TRBV2 and TRBJ2-2; 8 bases match TRBD1. CDR3 length equals 15 residues. Looked up from germline, CDR1 is SNHLY and CDR2 is FYNNEI. After removal of 6 bases from V and 2 bases from J, the junction contained 5 bases not matched to a gene. The CDR3 DNA follows: TGTGCCAGCAGGACGGACAGGGACAACACCGGGGAGCTGTTTTTT. This translates into CASRTDRDNTGELFF.

The CDR3: CASSFMRGTGELFF. In DNA form, the CDR3 reads TGTGCCAGCAGTTTTATGCGGGGAACCGGGGAGCTGTTTTTT. The gene calls are TRBV27 and TRBJ2-2, with D perhaps matching TRBD2 (6 bases). The CDR3 covers 14 residues. Germline V gene sequence: CDR1 MNHEY, CDR2 SMNVEV (reference sequence). Trimming removed 3 bases at V and 5 bases at J, with 10 bases between.

The chain links TRBV6-5 to TRBJ1-1; 9 nucleotides match TRBD1. Germline CDR1 MNHEY, CDR2 SVGAGI. The CDR3 covers 14 residues. J gave up 5 bases and V 2 bases, and 3 bases lay outside the gene matches. For the CDR3, the DNA is TGTGCCAGCAGTTACGAGGGACAGGGAACTGAAGCTTTCTTT. Translating gives CASSYEGQGTEAFF.

The rearrangement joins TRBV19 to TRBJ1-1, with D possibly matching TRBD1 (6 bases). Trimming cost V 5 bases and J 6 bases, with 16 bases left between them. The CDR3 is made up of 14 amino acids. Germline values: CDR1 LNHDA, CDR2 SQIVND (reference sequence). CDR3 protein: CASSLRTARPEAFF. DNA for the CDR3: TGTGCCAGTAGTCTTCGGACAGCTCGTCCTGAAGCTTTCTTT. The full variable domain, in which reference TRBV19 and TRBJ1-1 provide the parts outside the CDR3, is DGGITQSPKYLFRKEGQNVTLSCEQNLNHDAMYWYRQDPGQGLRLIYYSQIVNDFQKGDIAEGYSVSREKKESFPLTVTSAQKNPTAFYLCASSLRTARPEAFFGQGTRLTVV.

The chain recombines TRBV5-5 with TRBJ1-2; D is unclear. CDR3 length: 15 amino acids. The germline V and J ends were trimmed by 4 bases and 6 bases, with 19 bases remaining between them. Germline CDR1 reads SGHKS; CDR2 reads YYEKEE (reference sequence). The CDR3 spells CASSLQVGSGNGYTF. The CDR3 coding sequence is TGTGCCAGCAGCCTGCAGGTAGGGAGTGGAAATGGCTACACCTTC.

The chain recombines TRBV7-3 with TRBJ2-1; 9 positions match TRBD1. This CDR3 region has 15 residues. Trimming took 5 bases from V and 7 from J; bases not matched to a gene: 9. Germline assignment: CDR1 SGHTA and CDR2 FQGTGA. CDR3 protein: CASSRTGTGTNEQFF. The CDR3 nucleotides read TGTGCCAGCAGCAGAACCGGGACAGGGACGAATGAGCAGTTCTTC.

As regards this clone: The same CDR3 also results from other DNA sequences found in this sample. The rearrangement uses TRBV7-9 and TRBJ1-1; tentative D call: TRBD1 (6 bases). This CDR3 has 12 residues. CDR1 is SEHNR and CDR2 is FQNEAQ in the germline V gene (reference sequence). Trimming removed 5 bases at V and 10 bases at J, with 14 bases between. The CDR3 nucleotides are TGTGCCAGCAGCAGCAGGGGAGAGGCAGCTTTCTTT. As protein: CASSSRGEAAFF.